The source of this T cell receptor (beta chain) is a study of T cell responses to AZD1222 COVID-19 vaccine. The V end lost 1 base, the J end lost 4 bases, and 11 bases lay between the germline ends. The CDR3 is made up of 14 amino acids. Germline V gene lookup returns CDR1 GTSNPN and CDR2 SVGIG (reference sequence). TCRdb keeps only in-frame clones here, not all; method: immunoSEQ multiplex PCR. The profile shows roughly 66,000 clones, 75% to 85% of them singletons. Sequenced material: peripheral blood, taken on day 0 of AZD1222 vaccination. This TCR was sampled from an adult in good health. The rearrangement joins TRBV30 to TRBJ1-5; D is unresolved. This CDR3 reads CAWSEGTVNQPQHF. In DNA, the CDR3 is TGTGCCTGGAGTGAGGGAACAGTTAATCAGCCCCAGCATTTT.